A single sample gave rise to the 30 T cell receptor beta chains below, sequenced in a study of blood T cell repertoires in COVID-19. This table comes from immunoSEQ multiplex PCR, and its TCRdb copy is limited to in-frame clones, with some not included. The sample holds 72,000 or so clones, approximately 80% seen once. The sequenced sample was peripheral blood. These receptor sequences come from a man in his sixties or seventies who had recovered from COVID-19.

This rearrangement joins TRBV3-1 (or the pseudogene TRBV3-2) to TRBJ1-3, with unresolved D. V was shortened by 1 base and J by 0 bases, with 7 bases between the two germline ends. The CDR3 runs to 15 residues. In germline, CDR1 is LGHDT, CDR2 YNNKEL (reference sequence). The CDR3 bases are TGTGCCAGCAGCCAAGTTTACGGCTCTGGAAACACCATATATTTT. This encodes CASSQVYGSGNTIYF.

This clone qualifies as medium-sized. This chain joins TRBV27 and TRBJ1-2, with D unclear. The CDR3 consists of 12 residues. The ends were cut back, 2 bases at V and 9 bases at J, with 10 bases in the middle. Per the germline V gene, CDR1 is MNHEY and CDR2 is SMNVEV (reference sequence). CDR3 DNA sequence: TGTGCCAGCAGTTTACGGAGGGTCCGCTACACCTTC. Protein: CASSLRRVRYTF.

This clone was seen a handful of times. The chain joins TRBV4-2 to TRBJ1-5; tentative D call: TRBD1 (5 bases). The CDR3 spans 19 residues. V was clipped by 0 bases and J by 5 bases, with 23 bases between them. Germline CDR1 and CDR2: LGHNA and YNFKEQ. As DNA, the CDR3 is TGTGCCAGCAGCCAAGATTACCGGAAAGAAAGGGGTGGGGATCAGCCCCAGCATTTT. Translating it yields CASSQDYRKERGGDQPQHF.

The chain carries TRBV19 and TRBJ1-5, with unresolved D. Germline assignment: CDR1 LNHDA and CDR2 SQIVND (reference sequence). Trimming removed 5 bases from V and 6 bases from J, with 11 bases in between. CDR3 length: 13 residues. CDR3 bases: TGTGCCAGTAGTGGCTTAGGCGGTCAGCCCCAGCATTTT. Protein sequence: CASSGLGGQPQHF.

This clone was detected many times. V and J are TRBV18 and TRBJ1-3, with TRBD1 identical over 8 bases. This CDR3 has 14 amino acids. From germline, CDR1 is KGHSH and CDR2 LQKENI. Unmatched junction bases numbered 3, after V lost 4 bases and J lost 4 bases. CDR3 residues: CASSRDRPGNTIYF. CDR3 nucleotide sequence: TGTGCCAGCTCACGGGACAGGCCGGGAAACACCATATATTTT. Together with reference TRBV18 and TRBJ1-3, the CDR3 gives the full variable domain: NAGVMQNPRHLVRRRGQEARLRCSPMKGHSHVYWYRQLPEEGLKFMVYLQKENIIDESGMPKERFSAEFPKEGPSILRIQQVVRGDSAAYFCASSRDRPGNTIYFGEGSWLTVV.

This rearrangement joins TRBV20-1 to TRBJ1-2; D remains unclear. The CDR3 runs to 14 residues. Per the germline V gene, CDR1 is DFQATT and CDR2 is SNEGSKA (reference sequence). V lost 3 bases to trimming and J lost 8 bases, with 19 bases between them. The CDR3: CSASPPPGKNGYTF. As DNA, the CDR3 is TGCAGTGCTAGTCCCCCCCCCGGTAAGAACGGCTACACCTTC.

The genes are TRBV18 and TRBJ1-2, with unresolved D. The length of the CDR3 is 14 residues. V lost 2 bases and J lost 2, with 9 bases in between. The germline gives CDR1 KGHSH, CDR2 LQKENI. The CDR3 sequence is CASSPTQANYGYTF. The CDR3 coding sequence is TGTGCCAGCTCACCAACGCAGGCGAACTATGGCTACACCTTC.

V gene TRBV18 combines with J gene TRBJ2-4; TRBD1 matches 7 bases. The CDR3 length is 12 residues. The germline gives CDR1 KGHSH, CDR2 LQKENI. The V and J ends lost 3 bases and 11 bases, in that order; junction bases with no gene match: 4. The CDR3 DNA reads TGTGCCAGCTCACCTGCCCAGGGGGTTCAGTACTTC. Encoded protein: CASSPAQGVQYF.

The chain combines TRBV13 with TRBJ1-1; D perhaps matches TRBD1 (5 bases). Trimming cost V 3 bases and J 6 bases, with 11 bases left between them. Germline CDR1 and CDR2: PRHDT and FYEKMQ (reference sequence). The CDR3 consists of 13 residues. The CDR3 sequence is CASSLQGFPEAFF. The CDR3 DNA reads TGTGCCAGCAGCTTGCAGGGTTTCCCTGAAGCTTTCTTT. The whole variable domain, filled in from reference TRBV13 and TRBJ1-1, reads AAGVIQSPRHLIKEKRETATLKCYPIPRHDTVYWYQQGPGQDPQFLISFYEKMQSDKGSIPDRFSAQQFSDYHSELNMSSLELGDSALYFCASSLQGFPEAFFGQGTRLTVV.

V and J are TRBV19 and TRBJ2-3; 8 nucleotides match TRBD1. This CDR3 comprises 14 residues. Trimming cost V 2 bases and J 4 bases; bases outside gene matches: 2. Germline CDR1 LNHDA, CDR2 SQIVND (reference sequence). The CDR3 protein is CASSIQGAADTQYF. CDR3 coding DNA: TGTGCCAGTAGTATACAGGGGGCGGCAGATACGCAGTATTTT.

The chain joins TRBV28 to TRBJ1-4; the D is unclear. The CDR3 is 15 residues long. Between the trimmed V and J ends, which lost 3 bases and 0 bases, there was a span of 8 bases. Germline CDR1 is MDHEN and CDR2 is SYDVKM. The CDR3: CASSLPGTTNEKLFF. In DNA form, the CDR3 reads TGTGCCAGCAGTTTGCCGGGGACAACTAATGAAAAACTGTTTTTT.

This clone is categorized as medium-sized (0.01 to 0.1%). The rearrangement joins TRBV19 to TRBJ1-5; D uncertain. Looked up from germline, CDR1 is LNHDA and CDR2 is SQIVND (reference sequence). This CDR3 has 13 residues. V gave up 3 bases and J gave up 5 bases, with 8 bases separating them. The CDR3 DNA is TGTGCCAGTAGTATTACCGGGGATCAGCCCCAGCATTTT. It is translated as CASSITGDQPQHF.

The chain couples TRBV19 to TRBJ1-2, with 8 positions matching TRBD1. J gave up 8 bases and V 9 bases, and 8 bases lay outside the gene matches. Germline values: CDR1 LNHDA, CDR2 SQIVND (reference sequence). The CDR3 spans 12 residues. CDR3 in DNA: TGTGCCAGCCAGACAGGGGATTGGGGCTACACCTTC. It specifies CASQTGDWGYTF.

The chain joins TRBV27 to TRBJ2-7; 7 nucleotides line up with TRBD1. This CDR3 spans 13 amino acids. V shed 4 bases and J 3 bases; nucleotides not matched to a gene: 3. Germline values: CDR1 MNHEY, CDR2 SMNVEV (reference sequence). The CDR3 DNA sequence: TGTGCCAGCAGTTCCGGGGACAGCTACGAGCAGTACTTC. Translating gives CASSSGDSYEQYF.

This chain joins TRBV19 and TRBJ2-5, with D possibly TRBD2 on 6 matching bases. Germline V gives CDR1 LNHDA, CDR2 SQIVND (reference sequence). The CDR3 runs to 16 residues. V was pared by 5 bases and J by 2 bases, with 18 bases between. For the CDR3, the DNA is TGTGCCAGTAGTCCGTCACTCACCGGGGGACAAGAGACCCAGTACTTC. This translates into CASSPSLTGGQETQYF.

This clone was seen a few times. This sequence joins TRBV5-1 and TRBJ1-3; D is perhaps TRBD1 (6 bases). V was cut by 1 base and J by 2 bases, with 10 bases left in between. The germline gives CDR1 SGHRS, CDR2 YFSETQ. CDR3 length: 15 residues. The CDR3: CASSLQGITGNTIYF. CDR3 in DNA: TGCGCCAGCAGCTTGCAGGGGATTACTGGAAACACCATATATTTT.

This chain links TRBV19 with TRBJ2-1, with D perhaps TRBD2 (7 bases). This CDR3 has 18 residues. The ends were cut back, 4 bases at V and 8 bases at J, with 27 bases in the middle. The germline CDR1 and CDR2 sequences are LNHDA and SQIVND (reference sequence). The CDR3 nucleotides are TGTGCCAGTAGTAAAGATCGTGTTCGAGGGGGGGGGCCGGATGAGCAGTTCTTC. It codes for CASSKDRVRGGGPDEQFF.

The chain links TRBV18 to TRBJ1-5; possible D gene TRBD1, 5 bases. Germline V CDR1 and CDR2: KGHSH, LQKENI. There are 15 residues in the CDR3. Trimming pared 1 base from V and 7 bases from J, leaving 14 bases between. The CDR3 spells CASSPLGVQGQPQHF. CDR3 in DNA: TGTGCCAGCTCACCACTCGGCGTCCAGGGACAGCCCCAGCATTTT.

Here the CDR3 DNA reads TGTGCCAGCAAGAGGTTGAACACTGAAGCTTTCTTT. Translation gives CASKRLNTEAFF. This chain uses TRBV6-5 with TRBJ1-1; D gene ambiguous. This CDR3 spans 12 amino acids. Germline CDR1 and CDR2: MNHEY and SVGAGI. Trimming pared 7 bases from V and 0 bases from J, leaving 6 bases between.

The gene calls are TRBV16 and TRBJ1-4, with TRBD1 identical over 8 bases. The CDR3 runs to 14 residues. Per germline, CDR1 KGHSY and CDR2 FQNENV. Germline trimming cut 7 bases from V and 7 bases from J; bases unmatched to any gene: 8. The DNA of the CDR3 is TGTGCCAGCACTACAAGGACAGGGACTGAAAAACTGTTTTTT. As protein: CASTTRTGTEKLFF.

This clone appeared a single time. The chain carries TRBV6-2 or TRBV6-3 and TRBJ2-3; 8 bases map to TRBD1. With 2 bases clipped from V and 1 base from J, the junction kept 2 bases outside the gene matches. The CDR3 consists of 15 residues. Germline loops: CDR1 MNHEY, CDR2 SVGEGT. CDR3 amino acids: CASSYEDRGTDTQYF. The CDR3 nucleotides are TGTGCCAGCAGTTACGAGGACAGGGGCACAGATACGCAGTATTTT.

This clone appeared once. The J gene is TRBJ2-2, the V gene TRBV28; 9 bases are shared with TRBD1. This CDR3 has 14 amino acids. Per the germline V gene, CDR1 is MDHEN and CDR2 is SYDVKM. V shed 7 bases and J 6 bases; nucleotides not matched to a gene: 6. CDR3 amino acids: CASMGDRVAGELFF. The CDR3 DNA reads as TGTGCCAGCATGGGGGACAGGGTGGCCGGGGAGCTGTTTTTT.

The gene calls are TRBV30 and TRBJ1-2; D remains ambiguous. Per germline, CDR1 GTSNPN and CDR2 SVGIG (reference sequence). Trimming cost V 2 bases and J 6 bases, with 19 bases left between them. This CDR3 is 15 amino acids long. CDR3 in amino acids: CAWSPKAGQQDGYTF. For the CDR3, the DNA is TGTGCCTGGAGTCCGAAGGCAGGTCAACAAGATGGCTACACCTTC.

The V call is TRBV5-1, the J call TRBJ2-1; perhaps TRBD2 as D (5 bases). V was trimmed by 0 bases and J by 3 bases, leaving 7 bases between them. From germline, CDR1 is SGHRS and CDR2 YFSETQ. The CDR3 contains 14 residues. The CDR3 sequence is CASSLEGSYNEQFF. CDR3 nucleotide sequence: TGCGCCAGCAGCTTGGAAGGGAGCTACAATGAGCAGTTCTTC.

The count of this clone is one. The rearrangement uses TRBV24-1 and TRBJ2-6; no firm D call. The germline gives CDR1 KGHDR, CDR2 SFDVKD. The CDR3 is 13 residues long. Trimming took off 8 bases at V and 0 bases at J, with 4 bases between the two ends. CDR3: CATMSSGANVLTF. CDR3 nucleotide sequence: TGTGCCACCATGAGCTCTGGGGCCAACGTCCTGACTTTC.

The sample holds a few counts of this clone. The chain joins TRBV28 to TRBJ1-5; no firm D call. The V gene's germline CDR1 is MDHEN and CDR2 SYDVKM. Trimming took off 0 bases at V and 0 bases at J, with 12 bases between the two ends. CDR3 size: 17 residues. Here the CDR3 DNA reads TGTGCCAGCAGTTTATGGTCCAGGTCAAATAGCAATCAGCCCCAGCATTTT. It is translated as CASSLWSRSNSNQPQHF.

The genes are TRBV19 and TRBJ2-1, with 11 bases matching TRBD1. The ends lost 6 bases at V and 3 bases at J; junction bases unmatched: 10. The CDR3 extends over 17 amino acids. Germline loops: CDR1 LNHDA, CDR2 SQIVND (reference sequence). The CDR3 sequence is CASSTDSGTGGYNEQFF. CDR3 DNA sequence: TGTGCCAGTAGCACCGACTCCGGGACAGGGGGCTACAATGAGCAGTTCTTC.

This chain uses TRBV28 with TRBJ2-4, with 7 positions matching TRBD1. V shed 5 bases and J 6 bases; nucleotides not matched to a gene: 10. In germline, CDR1 is MDHEN, CDR2 SYDVKM. CDR3 length: 15 residues. Here the CDR3 DNA reads TGTGCCAGCAGTCCCCTCCGGGACAGTATAAACATTCAGTACTTC. The encoded protein is CASSPLRDSINIQYF.

This sequence joins TRBV19 and TRBJ1-1; no definite D call. Per germline, CDR1 LNHDA and CDR2 SQIVND (reference sequence). Trimming shortened V by 4 bases and J by 2 bases, and 14 bases separated the two germline ends. CDR3 length: 15 residues. CDR3 region: CASSRETGPNTEAFF. DNA for the CDR3: TGTGCCAGTAGTAGGGAGACGGGCCCTAACACTGAAGCTTTCTTT.

In nucleotides, the CDR3 is TGTGCCAGCAGTACGCAGGGGTTAAACTATGGCTACACCTTC. This encodes CASSTQGLNYGYTF. The chain links TRBV28 to TRBJ1-2; tentative D call: TRBD1 (6 bases). Trimming shortened V by 5 bases and J by 2 bases, and 12 bases separated the two germline ends. This CDR3 is built from 14 residues. Germline loops: CDR1 MDHEN, CDR2 SYDVKM.